Detailed here is one T cell receptor (beta chain). The protocol was immunoSEQ multiplex PCR, while the TCRdb copy is restricted to in-frame clones and leaves out a portion. The sample has some 470,000 clones; roughly four fifths are singletons. V lost 4 bases and J lost 6; bases outside the gene matches: 16. Germline CDR1 reads SGHTS; CDR2 reads YDEGEE. The CDR3 has 17 residues. When samples were unsorted, approximately 90 million PBMCs were used for genomic DNA. This entry belongs to a study of shared clonotypes between healthy human individuals. The clonotype was recovered from a woman between 35 and 50 years old in good health. Some clones in this sample may be carry-over from other donors' samples. The chain combines TRBV5-8 with TRBJ2-1; 7 positions agree with TRBD2. Sequences were obtained from PBMCs. The CDR3 reads CASSRPTHGGRRNEQFF. CDR3 DNA: TGTGCCAGCAGCCGTCCCACGCATGGCGGGAGACGCAATGAGCAGTTCTTC.